Reported below is one T cell receptor (beta chain). Data came from immunoSEQ multiplex PCR; TCRdb stores just in-frame clones and leaves some out. The table records tens of thousands of clones, about 96% of them present only once. The record originates from a study of T cells after somatic rescue of genetic block. This receptor was obtained from a child under two years old. The sample comprised peripheral blood mononuclear cells (PBMCs).

CDR3 coding DNA: TGTGCCAGCAGCCTCTCCCGACAGGGGAGGAACACTGAAGCTTTCTTT. This gives the protein CASSLSRQGRNTEAFF. The V and J genes are TRBV7-8 and TRBJ1-1, with TRBD1 matching over 8 bases. The CDR3 has 16 amino acids. Germline-derived CDR1 and CDR2 are SGHVS and FQNEAQ. V shed 5 bases, J shed 1 base, and the junction held 9 bases outside the gene matches.